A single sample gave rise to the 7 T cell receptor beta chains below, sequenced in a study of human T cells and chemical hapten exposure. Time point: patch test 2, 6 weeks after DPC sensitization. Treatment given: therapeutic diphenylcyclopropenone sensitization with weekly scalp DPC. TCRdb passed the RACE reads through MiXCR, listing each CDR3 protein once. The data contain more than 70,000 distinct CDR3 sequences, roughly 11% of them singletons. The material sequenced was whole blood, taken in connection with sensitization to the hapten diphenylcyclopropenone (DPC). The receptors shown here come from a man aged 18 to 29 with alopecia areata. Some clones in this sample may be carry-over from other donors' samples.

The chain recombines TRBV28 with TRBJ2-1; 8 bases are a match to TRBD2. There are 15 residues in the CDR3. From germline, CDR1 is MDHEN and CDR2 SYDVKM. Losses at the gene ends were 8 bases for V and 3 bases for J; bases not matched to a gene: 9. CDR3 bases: TGTGCCAGCGATGACAGCGGGGGACTCTACAATGAGCAGTTCTTC. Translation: CASDDSGGLYNEQFF. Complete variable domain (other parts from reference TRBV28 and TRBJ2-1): DVKVTQSSRYLVKRTGEKVFLECVQDMDHENMFWYRQDPGLGLRLIYFSYDVKMKEKGDIPEGYSVSREKKERFSLILESASTNQTSMYLCASDDSGGLYNEQFFGPGTRLTVL.

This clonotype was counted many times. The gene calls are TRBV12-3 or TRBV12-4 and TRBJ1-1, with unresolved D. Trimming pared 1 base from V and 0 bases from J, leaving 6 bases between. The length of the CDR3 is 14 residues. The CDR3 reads CASSLEVLNTEAFF. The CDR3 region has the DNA TGTGCCAGCAGTTTAGAAGTCCTGAACACTGAAGCTTTCTTT.

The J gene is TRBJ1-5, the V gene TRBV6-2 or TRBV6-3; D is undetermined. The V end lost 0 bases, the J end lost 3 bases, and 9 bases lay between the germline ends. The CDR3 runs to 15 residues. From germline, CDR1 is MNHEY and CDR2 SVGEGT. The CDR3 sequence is CASSYSGRTNQPQHF. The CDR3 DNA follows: TGTGCCAGCAGTTACTCAGGGAGGACCAATCAGCCCCAGCATTTT.

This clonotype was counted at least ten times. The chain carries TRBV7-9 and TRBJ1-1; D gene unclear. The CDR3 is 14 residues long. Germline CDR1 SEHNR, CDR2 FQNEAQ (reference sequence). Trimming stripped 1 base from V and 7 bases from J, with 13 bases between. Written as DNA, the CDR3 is TGTGCCAGCAGCTTAGAACGACGGATCCATGAAGCTTTCTTT. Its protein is CASSLERRIHEAFF.

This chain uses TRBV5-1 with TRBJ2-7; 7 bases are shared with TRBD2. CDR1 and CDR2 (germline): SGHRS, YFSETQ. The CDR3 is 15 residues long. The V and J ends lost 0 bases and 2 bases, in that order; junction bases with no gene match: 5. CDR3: CASSLEGTTAYEQYF. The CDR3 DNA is TGCGCCAGCAGCTTGGAAGGGACTACAGCCTACGAGCAGTACTTC.

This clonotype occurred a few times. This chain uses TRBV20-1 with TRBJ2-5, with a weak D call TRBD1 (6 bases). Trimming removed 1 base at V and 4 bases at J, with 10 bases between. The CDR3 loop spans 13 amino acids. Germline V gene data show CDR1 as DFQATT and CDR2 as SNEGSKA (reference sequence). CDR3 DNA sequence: TGCAGTGCTAGAGGTTACAGGGCAGAGACCCAGTACTTC. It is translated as CSARGYRAETQYF.

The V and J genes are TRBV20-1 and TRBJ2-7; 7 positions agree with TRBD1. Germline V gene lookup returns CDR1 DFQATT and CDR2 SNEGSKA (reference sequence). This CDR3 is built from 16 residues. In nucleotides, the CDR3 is TGCGGTGCTAAACCCCTAGACAGGGCCTTATCCTACGAGCAGTACGTC. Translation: CGAKPLDRALSYEQYV.